This T cell receptor (beta chain) is drawn from a study of T-cell reconstitution after alpha-beta-depleted transplantation in children. Preparation of the TCRbeta library involved a method that used unique molecular identifiers. In TCRdb, the PCR reads were re-called with MiXCR into one record per CDR3 protein. The repertoire holds around 480,000 distinct CDR3 sequences, with approximately 30% as singletons. V dropped 6 bases and J dropped 6 bases, with 12 bases sitting between them. The length of the CDR3 is 14 residues. The V gene's germline CDR1 is MNHEY and CDR2 SMNVEV (reference sequence). This rearrangement joins TRBV27 to TRBJ1-6; the D gene is possibly TRBD1 (6 bases). Sample: PBMCs from the stem cell graft donor, taken from the stem cell graft. This receptor was obtained from a human donor who donated a stem cell graft to a child with aplastic anemia. The CDR3 reads CASRPTGSNSPLHF. Written as DNA, the CDR3 is TGTGCCAGCAGACCAACAGGGAGTAATTCACCCCTCCACTTT.